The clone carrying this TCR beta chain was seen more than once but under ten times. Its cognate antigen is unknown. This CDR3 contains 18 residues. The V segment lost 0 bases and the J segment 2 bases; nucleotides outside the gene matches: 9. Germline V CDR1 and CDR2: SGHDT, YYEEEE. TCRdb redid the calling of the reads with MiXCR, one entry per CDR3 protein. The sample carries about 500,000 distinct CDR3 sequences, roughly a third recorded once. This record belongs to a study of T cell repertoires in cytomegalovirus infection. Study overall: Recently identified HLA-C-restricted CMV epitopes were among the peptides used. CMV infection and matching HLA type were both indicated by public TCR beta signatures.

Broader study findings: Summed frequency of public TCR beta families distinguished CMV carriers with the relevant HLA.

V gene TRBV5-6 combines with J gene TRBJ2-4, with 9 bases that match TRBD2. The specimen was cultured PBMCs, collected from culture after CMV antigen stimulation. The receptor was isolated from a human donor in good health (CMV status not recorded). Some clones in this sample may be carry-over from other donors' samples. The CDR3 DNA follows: TGTGCCAGCAGCTTGGGACTAGCGGAAATAGAAACCAAAAACATTCAGTACTTC. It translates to CASSLGLAEIETKNIQYF.